The 4 T cell receptor beta chains listed next were all sequenced from one sample in a study of T-cell reconstitution after alpha-beta-depleted transplantation in children (dated by TCRdb to the mid-2010s). The method behind the library was PCR. TCRdb shows the sequencer as Illumina HiSeq 2500. TCR libraries were prepared with molecular barcoding, using unique molecular identifiers to normalize TCRbeta repertoire quantification. Using fastp trimming at Q25 and MiXCR clonotype assembly, TCRdb reanalyzed the public sequencing data and kept in-frame beta chains. When rows share a CDR3 protein, they turn into one entry using the most common DNA and genes. The sample yields around 420,000 distinct CDR3 sequences; roughly 16% were counted once. The ten largest clones capture roughly 29% of the sample. The treatment or condition tag for this specimen amounts to: allogeneic hematopoietic cell transplantation with graft depleted of TCRalphabeta T cells and CD19 B cells.

Sequences were derived from PBMCs, mostly from graft donor cells, sampled 360 days after TCRalphabeta/CD19-depleted stem cell transplant. Source of these receptors: a boy under two years old who had a stem cell transplant for Wiskott-Aldrich syndrome, so the T cells may come from the graft donor.

The V and J genes are TRBV3-1 and TRBJ2-3, with a weak D call TRBD2 (5 bases). Per the germline V gene, CDR1 is LGHDT and CDR2 is YNNKEL (reference sequence). Trimming removed 2 bases at V and 5 bases at J, with 14 bases between. This CDR3 spans 15 amino acids. CDR3 region: CASSQPSPGGDTQYF. The CDR3 bases are TGTGCCAGCAGCCAACCTAGTCCCGGAGGAGATACGCAGTATTTT.

This chain connects TRBV7-9 to TRBJ2-5, with D unclear. V was clipped by 1 base and J by 1 base, with 4 bases between them. The CDR3 sequence is 13 residues long. From germline, CDR1 is SEHNR and CDR2 FQNEAQ (reference sequence). CDR3 bases: TGTGCCAGCAGCTTAGAAACCCAAGAGACCCAGTACTTC. This gives the protein CASSLETQETQYF.

This clonotype was seen a few times. The rearrangement joins TRBV6-4 to TRBJ2-1; tentative D call: TRBD2 (5 bases). The CDR3 is 23 residues long. CDR1 and CDR2 (germline): MRHNA, SNTAGT. Trimming removed 8 bases at V and 5 bases at J, with 43 bases between. CDR3 residues: CASLPNRGNPFGRAIPGDNEQFF. DNA of the CDR3: TGTGCCAGCCTCCCTAACCGGGGAAATCCCTTCGGAAGAGCAATTCCCGGGGACAATGAGCAGTTCTTC.

This chain links TRBV14 with TRBJ2-1; D not certain. Looked up from germline, CDR1 is SGHDN and CDR2 is FVKESK. This CDR3 is 14 amino acids long. Trimming shortened V by 1 base and J by 2 bases, and 6 bases separated the two germline ends. CDR3: CASSQVPPYNEQFF. The DNA for the CDR3 is TGTGCCAGCAGCCAAGTGCCCCCCTACAATGAGCAGTTCTTC.